This T cell receptor (beta chain) was retrieved from a study of neurological immune-mediated disorders. Time point denoted: longitudinal time-point 3. Study results and caveats: While HTLV-1-associated myelopathy showed the greatest TCR clonal expansion, multiple sclerosis showed the least, falling below healthy controls.

TCRdb reprocessed the 5' RACE reads with MiXCR, giving one entry per CDR3 protein. Of about 53,000 distinct CDR3 sequences in the sample, approximately 9.2% were seen once. This clonotype was counted at least ten times. Its antigen is not identified. The TCR comes from a woman aged 40 to 49 in good health. The sequencing input was PBMCs.

This CDR3 is CASSLNAGLLSGANVLTF. DNA of the CDR3: TGTGCCAGCAGCTTAAATGCAGGCCTTCTCTCTGGGGCCAACGTCCTGACTTTC. The V gene is TRBV7-2, the J gene TRBJ2-6, with D hard to call. Germline CDR1 SGHTA, CDR2 FQGNSA. This CDR3 is 18 amino acids long. The V end was cut by 2 bases, the J end by 0 bases, with 14 bases between.